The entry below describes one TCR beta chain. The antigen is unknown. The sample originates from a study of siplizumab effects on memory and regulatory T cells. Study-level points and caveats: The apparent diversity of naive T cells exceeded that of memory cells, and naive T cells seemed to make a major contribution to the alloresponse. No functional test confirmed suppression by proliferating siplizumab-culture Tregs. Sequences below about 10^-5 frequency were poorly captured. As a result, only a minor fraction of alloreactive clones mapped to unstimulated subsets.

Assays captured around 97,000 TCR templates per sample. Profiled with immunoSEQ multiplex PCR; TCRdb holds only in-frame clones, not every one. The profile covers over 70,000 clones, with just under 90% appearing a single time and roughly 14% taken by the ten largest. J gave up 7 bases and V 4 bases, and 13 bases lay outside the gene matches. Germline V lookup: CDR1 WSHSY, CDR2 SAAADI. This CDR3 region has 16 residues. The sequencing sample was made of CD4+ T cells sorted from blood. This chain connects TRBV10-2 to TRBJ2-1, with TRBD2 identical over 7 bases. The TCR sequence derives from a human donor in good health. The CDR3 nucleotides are TGCGCCAGCAGTGGTACGGGAGCGGGATGGCTGAATGAGCAGTTCTTC. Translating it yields CASSGTGAGWLNEQFF.